The present entry profiles one T cell receptor beta chain with its context. This record comes from a study of blood T cell repertoires in COVID-19. Whole-study context: Some COVID-19 samples were acute and others convalescent; all came from the United States, Italy and Spain. The cDNA or gDNA used as material had been derived from T cells, B-cell-depleted T cells, or PBMCs.

This CDR3 has 15 residues. Germline V gene lookup returns CDR1 SGHVS and CDR2 FQNEAQ. V dropped 3 bases and J dropped 1 base, with 12 bases sitting between them. As handled by the study authors: Using reference gene primer amplification, nucleated cell counts were estimated. Assay: immunoSEQ multiplex PCR; the TCRdb copy retains only in-frame clones and omits some. That table supplies the V and J calls and clone size; D and trimming were determined from the DNA. The sample has 40,000 to 50,000 clones; more than 75% are singletons. Sequencing was performed on peripheral blood. The clonotype originates from a human donor in a cohort sampled during active COVID-19. The chain recombines TRBV7-8 with TRBJ1-1, with D unclear. CDR3 sequence: CASSLVTAGNTEAFF. For the CDR3, the DNA is TGTGCCAGCAGCTTGGTTACCGCAGGGAACACTGAAGCTTTCTTT.